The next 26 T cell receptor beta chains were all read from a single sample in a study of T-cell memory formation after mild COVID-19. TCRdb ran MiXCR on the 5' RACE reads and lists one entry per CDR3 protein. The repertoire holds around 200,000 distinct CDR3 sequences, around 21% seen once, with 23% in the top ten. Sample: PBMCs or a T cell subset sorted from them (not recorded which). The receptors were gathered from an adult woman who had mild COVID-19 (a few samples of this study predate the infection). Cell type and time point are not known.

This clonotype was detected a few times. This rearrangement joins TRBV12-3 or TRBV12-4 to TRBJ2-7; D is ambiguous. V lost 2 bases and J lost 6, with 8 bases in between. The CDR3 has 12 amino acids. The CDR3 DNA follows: TGTGCCAGCAGTTTAAGAGAAGGCGAGCAGTACTTC. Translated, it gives CASSLREGEQYF.

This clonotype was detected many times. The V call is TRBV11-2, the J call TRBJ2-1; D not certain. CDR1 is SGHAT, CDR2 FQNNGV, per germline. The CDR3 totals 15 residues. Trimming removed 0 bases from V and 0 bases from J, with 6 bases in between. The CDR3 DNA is TGTGCCAGCAGCTTAGACATGAGCTCCTACAATGAGCAGTTCTTC. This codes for CASSLDMSSYNEQFF.

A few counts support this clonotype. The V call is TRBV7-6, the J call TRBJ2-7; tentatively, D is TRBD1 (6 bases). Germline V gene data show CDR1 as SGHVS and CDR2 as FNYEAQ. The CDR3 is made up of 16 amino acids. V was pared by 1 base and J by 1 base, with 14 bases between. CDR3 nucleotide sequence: TGTGCCAGCAGCTTAGGGGGGCTGGGGTCGTCCTACGAGCAGTACTTC. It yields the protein CASSLGGLGSSYEQYF. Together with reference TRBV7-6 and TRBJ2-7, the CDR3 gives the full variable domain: GAGVSQSPRYKVTKRGQDVALRCDPISGHVSLYWYRQALGQGPEFLTYFNYEAQQDKSGLPNDRFSAERPEGSISTLTIQRTEQRDSAMYRCASSLGGLGSSYEQYFGPGTRLTVT.

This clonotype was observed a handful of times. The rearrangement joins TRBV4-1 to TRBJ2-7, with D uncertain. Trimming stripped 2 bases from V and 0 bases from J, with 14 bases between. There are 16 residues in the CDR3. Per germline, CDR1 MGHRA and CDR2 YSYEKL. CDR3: CASSQRSNSASYEQYF. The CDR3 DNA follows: TGCGCCAGCAGCCAACGATCCAACTCGGCCTCCTACGAGCAGTACTTC.

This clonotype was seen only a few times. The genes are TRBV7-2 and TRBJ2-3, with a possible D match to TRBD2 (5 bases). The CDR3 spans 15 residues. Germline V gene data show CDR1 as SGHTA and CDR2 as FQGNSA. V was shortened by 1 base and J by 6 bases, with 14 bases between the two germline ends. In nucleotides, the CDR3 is TGTGCCAGCAGCTTAGAGGCTAGCCTTGGGGATACGCAGTATTTT. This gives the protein CASSLEASLGDTQYF.

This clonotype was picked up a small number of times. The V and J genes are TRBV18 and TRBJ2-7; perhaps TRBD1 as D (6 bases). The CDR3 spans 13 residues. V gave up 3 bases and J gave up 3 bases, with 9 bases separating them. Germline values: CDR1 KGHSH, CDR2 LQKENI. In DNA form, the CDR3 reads TGTGCCAGCTCACCCTCGGGACACTACGAGCAGTACTTC. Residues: CASSPSGHYEQYF. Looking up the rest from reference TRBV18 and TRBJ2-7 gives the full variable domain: NAGVMQNPRHLVRRRGQEARLRCSPMKGHSHVYWYRQLPEEGLKFMVYLQKENIIDESGMPKERFSAEFPKEGPSILRIQQVVRGDSAAYFCASSPSGHYEQYFGPGTRLTVT.

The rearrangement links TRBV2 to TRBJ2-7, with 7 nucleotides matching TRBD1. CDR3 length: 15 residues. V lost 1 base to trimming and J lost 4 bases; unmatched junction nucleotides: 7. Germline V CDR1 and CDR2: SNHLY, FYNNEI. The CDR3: CASSEGTGTFYEQYF. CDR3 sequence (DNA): TGTGCCAGCAGTGAAGGGACAGGTACTTTTTACGAGCAGTACTTC.

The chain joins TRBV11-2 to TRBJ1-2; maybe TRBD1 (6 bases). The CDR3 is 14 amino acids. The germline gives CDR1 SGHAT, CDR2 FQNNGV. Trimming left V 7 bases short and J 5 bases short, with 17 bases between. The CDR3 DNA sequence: TGTGCCAGCACCCCCCTGGCAGGGGATTATGGCTACACCTTC. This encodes CASTPLAGDYGYTF. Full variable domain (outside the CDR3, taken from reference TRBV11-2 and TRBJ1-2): EAGVAQSPRYKIIEKRQSVAFWCNPISGHATLYWYQQILGQGPKLLIQFQNNGVVDDSQLPKDRFSAERLKGVDSTLKIQPAKLEDSAVYLCASTPLAGDYGYTFGSGTRLTVV.

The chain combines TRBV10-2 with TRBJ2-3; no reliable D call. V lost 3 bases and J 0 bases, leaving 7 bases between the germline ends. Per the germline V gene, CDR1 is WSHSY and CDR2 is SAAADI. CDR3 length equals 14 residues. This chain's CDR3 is CASSDFTSTDTQYF. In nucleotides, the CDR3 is TGCGCCAGCAGTGACTTCACTAGCACAGATACGCAGTATTTT.

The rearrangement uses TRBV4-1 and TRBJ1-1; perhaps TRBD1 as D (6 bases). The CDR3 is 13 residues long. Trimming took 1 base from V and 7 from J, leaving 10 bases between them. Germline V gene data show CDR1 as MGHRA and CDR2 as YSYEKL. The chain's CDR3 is CASSQVGQIEAFF. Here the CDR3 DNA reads TGCGCCAGCAGCCAAGTCGGACAGATTGAAGCTTTCTTT.

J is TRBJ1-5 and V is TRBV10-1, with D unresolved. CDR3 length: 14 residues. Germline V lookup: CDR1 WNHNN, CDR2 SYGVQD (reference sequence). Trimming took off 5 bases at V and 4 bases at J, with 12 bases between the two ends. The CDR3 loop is CASSPQLGNQPQHF. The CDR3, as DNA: TGCGCCAGCAGTCCACAGTTGGGGAATCAGCCCCAGCATTTT.

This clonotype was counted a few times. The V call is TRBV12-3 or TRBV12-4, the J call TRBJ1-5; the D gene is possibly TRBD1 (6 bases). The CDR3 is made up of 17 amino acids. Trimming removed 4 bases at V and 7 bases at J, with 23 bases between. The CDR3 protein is CASSSDPRQDDPQPQHF. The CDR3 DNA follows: TGTGCCAGCAGTTCCGACCCTAGACAGGACGATCCCCAGCCCCAGCATTTT.

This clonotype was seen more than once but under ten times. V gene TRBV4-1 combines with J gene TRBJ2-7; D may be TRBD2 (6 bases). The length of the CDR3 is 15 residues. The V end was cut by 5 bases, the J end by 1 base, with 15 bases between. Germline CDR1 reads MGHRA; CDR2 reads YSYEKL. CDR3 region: CASSNRLVQSYEQYF. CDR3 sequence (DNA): TGCGCCAGCAGCAACCGACTAGTCCAGTCCTACGAGCAGTACTTC.

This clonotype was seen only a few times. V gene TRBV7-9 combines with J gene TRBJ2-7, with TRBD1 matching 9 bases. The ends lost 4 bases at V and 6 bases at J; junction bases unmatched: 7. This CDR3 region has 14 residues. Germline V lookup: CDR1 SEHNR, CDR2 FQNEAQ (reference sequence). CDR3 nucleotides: TGTGCCAGCAGCTCACCCGGGACAGGGACCGAGCAGTACTTC. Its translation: CASSSPGTGTEQYF.

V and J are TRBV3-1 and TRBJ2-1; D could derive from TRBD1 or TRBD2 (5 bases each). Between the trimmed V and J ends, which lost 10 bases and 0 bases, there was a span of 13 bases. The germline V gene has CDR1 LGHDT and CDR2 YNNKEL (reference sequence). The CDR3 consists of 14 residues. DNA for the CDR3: TGTGCCACCGTGGGGGACCCCTCCTACAATGAGCAGTTCTTC. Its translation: CATVGDPSYNEQFF.

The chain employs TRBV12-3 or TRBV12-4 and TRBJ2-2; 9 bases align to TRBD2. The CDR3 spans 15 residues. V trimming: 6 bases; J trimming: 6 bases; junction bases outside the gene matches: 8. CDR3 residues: CASRAASGAPGELFF. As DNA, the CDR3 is TGTGCCAGCAGGGCCGCTAGCGGGGCCCCCGGGGAGCTGTTTTTT.

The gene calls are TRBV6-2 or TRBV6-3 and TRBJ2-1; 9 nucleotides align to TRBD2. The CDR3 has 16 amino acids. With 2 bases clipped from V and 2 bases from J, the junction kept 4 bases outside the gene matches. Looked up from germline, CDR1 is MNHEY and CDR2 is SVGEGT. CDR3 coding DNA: TGTGCCAGCAGTTACACGGCGGGAGGGCCCTACAATGAGCAGTTCTTC. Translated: CASSYTAGGPYNEQFF.

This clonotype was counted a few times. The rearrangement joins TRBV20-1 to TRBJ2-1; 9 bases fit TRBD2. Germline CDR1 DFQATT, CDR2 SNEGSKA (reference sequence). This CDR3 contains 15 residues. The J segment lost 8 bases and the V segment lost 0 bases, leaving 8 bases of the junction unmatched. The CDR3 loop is CSARDGASGDYEQFF. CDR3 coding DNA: TGCAGTGCTAGAGATGGGGCTAGCGGGGACTATGAGCAGTTCTTC.

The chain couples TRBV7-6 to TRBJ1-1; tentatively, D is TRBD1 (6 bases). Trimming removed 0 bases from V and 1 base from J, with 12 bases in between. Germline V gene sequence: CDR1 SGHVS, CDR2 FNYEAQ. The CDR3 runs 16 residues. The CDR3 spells CASSLAAARGNTEAFF. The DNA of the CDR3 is TGTGCCAGCAGCTTAGCGGCGGCCAGGGGGAACACTGAAGCTTTCTTT.

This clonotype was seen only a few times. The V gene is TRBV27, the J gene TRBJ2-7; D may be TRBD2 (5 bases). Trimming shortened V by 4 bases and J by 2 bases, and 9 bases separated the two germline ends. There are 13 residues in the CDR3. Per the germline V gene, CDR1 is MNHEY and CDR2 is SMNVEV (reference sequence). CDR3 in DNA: TGTGCCAGCAGTTCCCGGGATCCCTACGAGCAGTACTTC. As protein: CASSSRDPYEQYF.

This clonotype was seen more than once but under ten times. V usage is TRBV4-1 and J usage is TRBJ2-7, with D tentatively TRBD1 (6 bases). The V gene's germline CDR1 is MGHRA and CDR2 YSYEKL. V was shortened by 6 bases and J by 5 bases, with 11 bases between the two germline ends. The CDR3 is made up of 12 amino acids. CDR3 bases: TGCGCCAGCAGTCGGACAGTCGACGAGCAGTACTTC. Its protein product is CASSRTVDEQYF.

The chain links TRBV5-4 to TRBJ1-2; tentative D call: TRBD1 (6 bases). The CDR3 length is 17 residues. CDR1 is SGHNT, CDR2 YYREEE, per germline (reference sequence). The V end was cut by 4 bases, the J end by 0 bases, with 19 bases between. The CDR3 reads CASSLPGAQLANYGYTF. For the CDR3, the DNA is TGTGCCAGCAGCCTCCCGGGGGCCCAGTTAGCTAACTATGGCTACACCTTC.

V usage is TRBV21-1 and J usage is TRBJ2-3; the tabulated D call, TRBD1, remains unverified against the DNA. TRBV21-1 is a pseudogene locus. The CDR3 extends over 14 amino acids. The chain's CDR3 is CASIIRGGTDTQYF. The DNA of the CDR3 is TGTGCCAGCATCATTCGGGGGGGCACAGATACGCAGTATTTT.

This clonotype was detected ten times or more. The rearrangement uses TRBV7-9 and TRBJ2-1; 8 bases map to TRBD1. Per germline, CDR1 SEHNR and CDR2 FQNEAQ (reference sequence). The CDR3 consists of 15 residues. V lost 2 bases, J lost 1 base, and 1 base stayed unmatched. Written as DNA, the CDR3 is TGTGCCAGCAGCTTACAGGGGGCATCCTACAATGAGCAGTTCTTC. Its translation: CASSLQGASYNEQFF.

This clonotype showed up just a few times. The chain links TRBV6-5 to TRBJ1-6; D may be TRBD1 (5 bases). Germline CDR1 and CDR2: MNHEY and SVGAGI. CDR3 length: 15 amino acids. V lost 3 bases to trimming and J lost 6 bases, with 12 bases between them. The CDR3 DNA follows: TGTGCCAGCAGTTATACGGCCCAGGGTAATTCACCCCTCCACTTT. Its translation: CASSYTAQGNSPLHF.

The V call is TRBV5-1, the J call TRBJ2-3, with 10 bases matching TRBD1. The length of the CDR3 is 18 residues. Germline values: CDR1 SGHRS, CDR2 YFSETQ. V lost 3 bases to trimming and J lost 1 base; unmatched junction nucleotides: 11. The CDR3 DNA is TGCGCCAGCAGCTCCGCTCTGACAGGGGGCCAGGGCACAGATACGCAGTATTTT. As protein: CASSSALTGGQGTDTQYF.